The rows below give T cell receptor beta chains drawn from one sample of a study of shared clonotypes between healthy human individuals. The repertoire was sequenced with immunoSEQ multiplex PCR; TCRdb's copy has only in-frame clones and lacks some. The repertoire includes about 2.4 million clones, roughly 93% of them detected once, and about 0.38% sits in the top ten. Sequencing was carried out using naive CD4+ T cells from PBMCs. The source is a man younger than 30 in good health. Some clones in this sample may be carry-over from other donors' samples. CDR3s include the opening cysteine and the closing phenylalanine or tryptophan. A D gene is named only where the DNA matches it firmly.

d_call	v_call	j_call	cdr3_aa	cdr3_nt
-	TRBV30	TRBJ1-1	CAGDGTAYTEAFF	TGTGCCGGAGACGGGACCGCCTACACTGAAGCTTTCTTT
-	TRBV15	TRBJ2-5	CATGRLQETQYF	TGTGCCACTGGACGGCTGCAAGAGACCCAGTACTTC
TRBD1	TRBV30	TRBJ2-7	CAWSRQGEQYF	TGTGCCTGGAGTCGACAGGGCGAGCAGTACTTC
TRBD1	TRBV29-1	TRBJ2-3	CSVEEQGTDTQYF	TGCAGCGTTGAGGAACAGGGGACAGATACGCAGTATTTT
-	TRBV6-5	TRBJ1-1	CASSPADRHSEAFF	TGTGCCAGCAGCCCCGCAGACCGGCACTCTGAAGCTTTCTTT
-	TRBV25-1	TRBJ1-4	CASSRAPTNEKLFF	TGTGCCAGCAGTAGGGCCCCAACTAATGAAAAACTGTTTTTT
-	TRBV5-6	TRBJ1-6	CASSLVRQPGSPLHF	TGTGCCAGCAGCTTGGTTCGCCAACCGGGATCACCCCTCCACTTT
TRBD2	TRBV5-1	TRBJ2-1	CASSPVGRAAYNEQFF	TGCGCCAGCAGCCCGGTTGGGAGGGCCGCCTACAATGAGCAGTTCTTC
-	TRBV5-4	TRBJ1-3	CASSLQSSGNTIYF	TGTGCCAGCAGCTTGCAGAGCTCTGGAAACACCATATATTTT
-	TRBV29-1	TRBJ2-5	CSVVRNQETQYF	TGCAGCGTTGTACGGAACCAAGAGACCCAGTACTTC